Listed below are T cell receptor beta chains from one sample, sequenced in a study of cytomegalovirus exposure and HLA in healthy donors. Some clones are missing from TCRdb's copy, which holds only in-frame ones; the method was immunoSEQ multiplex PCR. The sample carries 75,000 to 90,000 clones, 90% to 96% recorded once. The sequencing input was PBMCs. The receptors shown here come from a man in his late teens or twenties in good health and CMV-seropositive. CDR3s include the opening cysteine and the closing phenylalanine or tryptophan. D genes are given only for firm matches. Clone size is stated in some rows and not others, as once, few, many or a class when expanded.

D | J | size | V | CDR3 | DNA
NA | TRBJ2-1 | NA | TRBV7-9 | CASSTYSGTGTEQFF | TGTGCCAGCAGCACATATTCGGGTACGGGTACTGAGCAGTTCTTC
NA | TRBJ1-5 | NA | TRBV19 | CASSRLGNQPQHF | TGTGCCAGTAGCCGCCTCGGGAATCAGCCCCAGCATTTT
TRBD1 | TRBJ2-7 | NA | TRBV27 | CASSPGQSPSYEQYF | TGTGCCAGCAGCCCGGGACAGAGTCCCTCCTACGAGCAGTACTTC
TRBD2 | TRBJ2-7 | NA | TRBV10-3 | CAISESPGLAGASYEQYF | TGTGCCATCAGTGAGTCACCGGGACTAGCGGGAGCCTCCTACGAGCAGTACTTC
NA | TRBJ1-5 | NA | TRBV7-2 | CASSLVAGVGQPQHF | TGTGCCAGCAGCTTAGTAGCAGGGGTGGGTCAGCCCCAGCATTTT
NA | TRBJ2-3 | NA | TRBV2 | CASSVSGDTQYF | TGTGCCAGCAGTGTGTCGGGAGATACGCAGTATTTT
NA | TRBJ1-2 | NA | TRBV30 | CAWKQGGYGYTF | TGTGCCTGGAAACAGGGTGGCTATGGCTACACCTTC
TRBD1 | TRBJ1-2 | NA | TRBV9 | CASSVERAQTGSGYTF | TGTGCCAGCAGCGTAGAGAGAGCTCAGACAGGGTCTGGCTACACCTTC
NA | TRBJ2-7 | few | TRBV5-1 | CASSPDPGAPSYEQYF | TGCGCCAGCAGCCCGGATCCGGGAGCACCATCCTACGAGCAGTACTTC
NA | TRBJ2-5 | once | TRBV6-5 | CASKRPGVAETQYF | TGTGCCAGCAAACGGCCAGGGGTGGCAGAGACCCAGTACTTC
NA | TRBJ2-1 | NA | TRBV19 | CASSIYPGNDEQFF | TGTGCCAGTAGTATATATCCGGGTAACGATGAGCAGTTCTTC
TRBD2 | TRBJ2-1 | NA | TRBV30 | CAWSRLAGGSEQFF | TGTGCCTGGAGCCGGCTAGCGGGAGGGTCTGAGCAGTTCTTC
NA | TRBJ2-3 | NA | TRBV11-1 | CASSKPGVSSDTQYF | TGTGCCAGCAGCAAGCCAGGGGTTTCATCGGATACGCAGTATTTT
TRBD1 | TRBJ2-3 | NA | TRBV7-3 | CASSLVRGFTDTQYF | TGTGCCAGCAGCTTGGTCAGGGGGTTTACAGATACGCAGTATTTT
TRBD1 | TRBJ2-1 | NA | TRBV5-1 | CASRRVPSGTGPYNEQFF | TGCGCCAGCAGAAGGGTCCCCTCTGGGACAGGGCCCTACAATGAGCAGTTCTTC
NA | TRBJ2-7 | NA | TRBV9 | CASSVGWTDMGHEQYF | TGTGCCAGCAGCGTAGGGTGGACAGATATGGGCCACGAGCAGTACTTC
TRBD1 | TRBJ2-5 | NA | TRBV5-1 | CASSLRDRGETQYF | TGCGCCAGCAGCTTGAGGGACAGGGGGGAGACCCAGTACTTC
TRBD2 | TRBJ2-1 | NA | TRBV29-1 | CSVDPRESQNEQFF | TGCAGCGTTGATCCGCGGGAGAGTCAAAATGAGCAGTTCTTC
TRBD1 | TRBJ2-5 | NA | TRBV5-1 | CASSLRTGGGETQYF | TGCGCCAGCAGCCTAAGGACAGGGGGGGGAGAGACCCAGTACTTC
TRBD1 | TRBJ1-5 | NA | TRBV7-8 | CASSRQGEGFLSNQPQHF | TGTGCCAGCAGCAGACAGGGGGAGGGTTTCTTAAGCAATCAGCCCCAGCATTTT
TRBD2 | TRBJ2-1 | NA | TRBV6-5 | CASSYVASGSNEQFF | TGTGCCAGCAGTTACGTGGCTAGCGGGAGCAATGAGCAGTTCTTC
TRBD1 | TRBJ1-1 | NA | TRBV10-1 | CASSEGTGGNTEAFF | TGCGCCAGCAGTGAAGGGACAGGGGGGAACACTGAAGCTTTCTTT
NA | TRBJ1-2 | NA | TRBV21-1 | CASSKGADGAANYGYTF | TGTGCCAGCAGCAAAGGGGCTGATGGGGCGGCTAACTATGGCTACACCTTC
NA | TRBJ1-5 | NA | TRBV27 | CASSYGRNQPQHF | TGTGCCAGCAGTTATGGCCGCAATCAGCCCCAGCATTTT
NA | TRBJ2-2 | few | TRBV30 | CAWSEGDTGELFF | TGTGCCTGGAGTGAAGGGGATACCGGGGAGCTGTTTTTT
TRBD1 | TRBJ2-1 | NA | TRBV6-5 | CASSYRTGPNEQFF | TGTGCCAGCAGCTATAGGACAGGGCCCAATGAGCAGTTCTTC
NA | TRBJ1-1 | NA | TRBV7-8 | CASSLAWGHTEAFF | TGTGCCAGCAGCTTAGCTTGGGGGCACACTGAAGCTTTCTTT
TRBD1 | TRBJ2-5 | NA | TRBV5-8 | CASSDTGGKVGETQYF | TGTGCCAGCTCGGATACAGGGGGTAAGGTGGGAGAGACCCAGTACTTC
TRBD2 | TRBJ2-7 | NA | TRBV6-6 | CASRPTSGGYEQYF | TGTGCCAGCAGGCCAACTAGCGGGGGGTACGAGCAGTACTTC
NA | TRBJ2-7 | NA | TRBV5-4 | CASRTDRHSYEQYF | TGTGCCAGCAGAACAGACAGACACTCCTACGAGCAGTACTTC
NA | TRBJ2-7 | NA | TRBV30 | CAWAPGLGAYEQYF | TGTGCCTGGGCGCCGGGACTTGGAGCCTACGAGCAGTACTTC
NA | TRBJ2-1 | NA | TRBV5-1 | CASSQAGGNNEQFF | TGCGCCAGCAGCCAGGCAGGGGGGAACAATGAGCAGTTCTTC
TRBD2 | TRBJ2-2 | NA | TRBV4-2 | CASSQEFSSGNTGELFF | TGTGCCAGCAGCCAAGAGTTTTCTAGCGGCAACACCGGGGAGCTGTTTTTT
TRBD2 | TRBJ2-1 | NA | TRBV5-5 | CASSYGTSVNEQFF | TGTGCCAGCAGCTACGGGACTAGCGTTAATGAGCAGTTCTTC
TRBD2 | TRBJ2-2 | NA | TRBV6-5 | CASSLDLAGDGELFF | TGTGCCAGCAGTTTAGACCTAGCGGGAGACGGGGAGCTGTTTTTT
NA | TRBJ2-3 | once | TRBV13 | CASSSRIASTDTQYF | TGTGCCAGCAGCTCGCGGATAGCTAGCACAGATACGCAGTATTTT
NA | TRBJ1-2 | NA | TRBV19 | CATTSASFNYGYTF | TGTGCCACTACGAGTGCATCTTTTAACTATGGCTACACCTTC
NA | TRBJ1-1 | NA | TRBV10-3 | CATVPGGLNTEAFF | TGTGCCACCGTCCCCGGAGGGCTGAACACTGAAGCTTTCTTT
TRBD2 | TRBJ2-1 | NA | TRBV4-1 | CASSRRGVSAGDSPYNEQFF | TGCGCCAGCAGCCGGCGCGGGGTATCAGCGGGAGATTCGCCCTACAATGAGCAGTTCTTC
TRBD1 | TRBJ1-2 | NA | TRBV28 | CASSSRGLSYGYTF | TGTGCCAGCAGCTCAAGGGGGCTTAGCTATGGCTACACCTTC
NA | TRBJ2-7 | NA | TRBV7-8 | CASSLGSLYEQYF | TGTGCCAGCAGCTTAGGCAGTCTCTACGAGCAGTACTTC